Each of the 17 T cell receptor beta chains below was sequenced from the same sample in a study of T cells in Graves' hyperthyroidism and ophthalmopathy. Authors of the study amplified TCR beta CDR3 regions from RNA transcripts. During a first-round RT-PCR of the TCR CDR3, the HTBI primer set was used. TCRdb processed the multiplex PCR reads anew with MiXCR; each CDR3 protein has one entry. This table holds about 210,000 distinct CDR3 sequences, roughly 18% found once. The sequencing sample was made of blood. The receptors come from a man aged 40-49 years with Graves' hyperthyroidism.

This clonotype appeared many times. V usage is TRBV6-2 or TRBV6-3 and J usage is TRBJ2-5; tentative D call: TRBD1 (6 bases). Germline lookup yields CDR1 MNHEY and CDR2 SVGEGT. The CDR3 sequence is 16 residues long. The V end lost 0 bases, the J end lost 2 bases, and 13 bases lay between the germline ends. Written as DNA, the CDR3 is TGTGCCAGCAGTTACTCGAAATCGGACAGACAAGAGACCCAGTACTTC. It is translated as CASSYSKSDRQETQYF.

This clonotype was picked up one time. The chain joins TRBV7-3 to TRBJ2-1, with TRBD2 matching 14 bases. Trimming removed 5 bases from V and 0 bases from J; junction bases left unmatched: 6. Germline V CDR1 and CDR2: SGHTA, FQGTGA. This CDR3 is 18 amino acids long. CDR3 in DNA: TGTGCCAGCAGCCGACTAGCGGGGGGGCCGGGCTCCTACAATGAGCAGTTCTTC. It specifies CASSRLAGGPGSYNEQFF.

The sample holds many counts of this clonotype. The rearrangement uses TRBV20-1 and TRBJ1-5, with D possibly matching TRBD1 (5 bases). V was clipped by 3 bases and J by 6 bases, with 12 bases between them. This CDR3 spans 13 amino acids. CDR1 and CDR2 (germline): DFQATT, SNEGSKA (reference sequence). The CDR3 bases are TGCAGTGCTAGTAAGGGGATCGGTCAGCCCCAGCATTTT. It specifies CSASKGIGQPQHF.

This clonotype came up many times. The chain employs TRBV30 and TRBJ1-1; tentatively, D is TRBD1 (5 bases). The CDR3 runs 13 residues. Trimming left V 2 bases short and J 3 bases short, with 10 bases between. The germline gives CDR1 GTSNPN, CDR2 SVGIG (reference sequence). The CDR3 DNA reads as TGTGCCTGGAGTAGGAGGGGAGACACTGAAGCTTTCTTT. Protein: CAWSRRGDTEAFF.

As regards this clonotype: An end of the junction differs from the germline gene, which may be a read error. V is TRBV7-7 and J is TRBJ2-3; no clear D. The CDR3 extends over 14 amino acids. The V gene's germline CDR1 is SSHAT and CDR2 FNYEAQ (reference sequence). The CDR3 DNA sequence: TGTGCTAGCAGCCCCGTTGGATCCACAGATACGCAGTATTTT. Its translation: CASSPVGSTDTQYF.

V is TRBV5-5 and J is TRBJ2-1; the D is unclear. Germline assignment: CDR1 SGHKS and CDR2 YYEKEE (reference sequence). The V end lost 1 base, the J end lost 8 bases, and 10 bases lay between the germline ends. The CDR3 loop spans 13 amino acids. The CDR3 nucleotides read TGTGCCAGCAGCTTGCACCAGATGGATGAGCAGTTCTTC. This gives the protein CASSLHQMDEQFF.

At least ten counts were recorded for this clonotype. The chain is built from TRBV28 and TRBJ2-7, with a tentative D call TRBD2 (7 bases). CDR1 is MDHEN and CDR2 is SYDVKM in the germline V gene. CDR3 length: 15 amino acids. V was cut by 5 bases and J by 3 bases, with 17 bases left in between. The CDR3 protein is CASSLSGGPYYEQYF. The CDR3 DNA sequence: TGTGCCAGCAGTCTCTCCGGGGGGCCTTACTACGAGCAGTACTTC.

In this sample, this clonotype turned up many times. The rearrangement joins TRBV28 to TRBJ2-5; D gene ambiguous. The germline V gene encodes CDR1 MDHEN and CDR2 SYDVKM. Trimming left V 3 bases short and J 2 bases short, with 16 bases between. The length of the CDR3 is 16 residues. DNA for the CDR3: TGTGCCAGCAGTTTTTTTCGCCAGCAGCCACAAGAGACCCAGTACTTC. It is translated as CASSFFRQQPQETQYF.

This clonotype was seen repeatedly, ten times or more. The rearrangement joins TRBV7-2 to TRBJ2-1; D may be TRBD1 or TRBD2 (5 bases each). The CDR3 is 16 amino acids. The germline V gene encodes CDR1 SGHTA and CDR2 FQGNSA. V was cut by 5 bases and J by 5 bases, with 19 bases left in between. CDR3 in DNA: TGTGCCAGCAGCCCCCGACTGTCGGGGCTAAACAATGAGCAGTTCTTC. Its protein product is CASSPRLSGLNNEQFF.

This clonotype was seen repeatedly, ten times or more. The chain employs TRBV29-1 and TRBJ2-7; D is possibly TRBD1 (6 bases). Trimming cost V 1 base and J 3 bases, with 10 bases left between them. From germline, CDR1 is SQVTM and CDR2 ANQGSEA. The CDR3 contains 13 residues. DNA for the CDR3: TGCAGCGTTGAAGTACGCAGGGGCTACGAGCAGTACTTC. This translates into CSVEVRRGYEQYF.

Many counts were recorded for this clonotype. The J gene is TRBJ2-7, the V gene TRBV5-1; 7 nucleotides line up with TRBD1. Trimming at V came to 4 bases and at J to 1 base, leaving 11 bases not matched to a gene. Germline V gives CDR1 SGHRS, CDR2 YFSETQ. This CDR3 region has 16 residues. As DNA, the CDR3 is TGCGCCAGCAGCCCGGTTACCGGGACAGCTTCCTACGAGCAGTACTTC. This encodes CASSPVTGTASYEQYF.

The chain couples TRBV4-2 to TRBJ2-1; 10 positions match TRBD2. J lost 4 bases, V lost 1 base, and 7 bases had no gene match. CDR1 LGHNA and CDR2 YNFKEQ come from the germline V gene. The CDR3 runs 17 residues. In nucleotides, the CDR3 is TGTGCCAGCAGCCAAGCTCTTAGCGGGGGGCCTTACAATGAGCAGTTCTTC. It specifies CASSQALSGGPYNEQFF.

This clonotype was seen a few times. A read error may explain this, as a much larger clone is one base away. The rearrangement links TRBV27 to TRBJ1-6; no clear D gene. Germline CDR1 MNHEY, CDR2 SMNVEV (reference sequence). The CDR3 runs to 12 residues. CDR3 loop: CTSSLGNSPLHF. Here the CDR3 DNA reads TGTACCAGCAGTTTAGGGAATTCACCCCTCCACTTT.

This clonotype has ten or more counts. This chain connects TRBV20-1 to TRBJ1-1; possibly TRBD1 for D (6 bases). The CDR3 contains 13 residues. The germline CDR1 and CDR2 sequences are DFQATT and SNEGSKA (reference sequence). The CDR3 DNA reads as TGCAGCGTCGCGGGGGGCTTGAACACTGAAGCTTTCTTT. Its translation: CSVAGGLNTEAFF.

This clonotype came up many times. V and J are TRBV5-1 and TRBJ2-1; a weak D match, TRBD1 (5 bases). Germline CDR1 is SGHRS and CDR2 is YFSETQ. CDR3 length: 17 residues. The V and J ends lost 0 bases and 0 bases respectively, with 13 bases between them. CDR3 coding DNA: TGCGCCAGCAGCTTGGCCGGTGGGGCTGTCTCCTACAATGAGCAGTTCTTC. Its translation: CASSLAGGAVSYNEQFF.

In its sample, this clonotype was seen many times. This chain uses TRBV7-2 with TRBJ2-1, with 7 bases lining up with TRBD1. The V and J ends lost 6 bases and 3 bases, in that order; junction bases with no gene match: 8. Looked up from germline, CDR1 is SGHTA and CDR2 is FQGNSA. This CDR3 is 15 amino acids long. The CDR3 DNA is TGTGCCAGCAGGCAAACCGGGACAGACTACAATGAGCAGTTCTTC. Its protein product is CASRQTGTDYNEQFF.

For this clonotype: One end of the junction varies from germline; a read error may be responsible. The gene calls are TRBV11-2 and TRBJ2-7; TRBD2 agrees at 7 bases. The CDR3 is 13 residues long. Germline V gene sequence: CDR1 SGHAT, CDR2 FQNNGV. CDR3 coding DNA: TGTGCCAGCGGCTTGGCGGGAGACTACGAGCAGTACTTC. Its translation is CASGLAGDYEQYF.